Listed below are T cell receptor beta chains from one sample, sequenced in a study of CD8 T cells in Susac syndrome. TCRdb itself ran the immunoSEQ multiplex PCR reads through MiXCR, one entry per CDR3 protein. The sample has some 150,000 distinct CDR3 sequences; 95% are singletons. The sample taken for sequencing was CD4+ T cells from PBMCs. These receptors were obtained from a human donor with Susac syndrome. Both conserved end residues are trimmed from each CDR3. D genes are given only for firm matches. Only some rows state a clone size, as once, few, many or a class for expanded clones.

j_call: TRBJ2-3
v_call: TRBV6-5
d_call: NA
clone_size: few
cdr3_aa: ASSYSLGDTQY

j_call: TRBJ2-2
v_call: TRBV12-3/TRBV12-4
d_call: NA
clone_size: NA
cdr3_aa: ASSQQRKTGELF

j_call: TRBJ2-1
v_call: TRBV20-1
d_call: TRBD2
clone_size: once
cdr3_aa: SAEGTSGPYNEQF

j_call: TRBJ2-1
v_call: TRBV3-1
d_call: NA
clone_size: NA
cdr3_aa: ASSPVLQGGFGEQF

j_call: TRBJ1-5
v_call: TRBV30
d_call: NA
clone_size: NA
cdr3_aa: AWSRGAPNQPQH

j_call: TRBJ1-3
v_call: TRBV7-8
d_call: NA
clone_size: NA
cdr3_aa: ASSLTGGGNTIY

j_call: TRBJ2-4
v_call: TRBV12-3/TRBV12-4
d_call: NA
clone_size: once
cdr3_aa: ASRPTGATIQY

j_call: TRBJ1-5
v_call: TRBV19
d_call: NA
clone_size: NA
cdr3_aa: ASHMWSGNQPQH

j_call: TRBJ2-1
v_call: TRBV10-3
d_call: TRBD2
clone_size: NA
cdr3_aa: AIRPGLAVPSSYNEQF

j_call: TRBJ2-3
v_call: TRBV2
d_call: TRBD2
clone_size: NA
cdr3_aa: ASILGRAQY

j_call: TRBJ2-5
v_call: TRBV25-1
d_call: TRBD2
clone_size: NA
cdr3_aa: ASSVGLVALQETQY

j_call: TRBJ2-1
v_call: TRBV7-6
d_call: NA
clone_size: NA
cdr3_aa: ASSFGEGAQLDEQF

j_call: TRBJ2-7
v_call: TRBV6-2/TRBV6-3
d_call: NA
clone_size: NA
cdr3_aa: ASRPGTVSYEQY

j_call: TRBJ2-5
v_call: TRBV5-6
d_call: TRBD1
clone_size: NA
cdr3_aa: ASSFEQGFQETQY

j_call: TRBJ1-5
v_call: TRBV4-1
d_call: NA
clone_size: NA
cdr3_aa: ASSQDGGGRQPQH

j_call: TRBJ2-3
v_call: TRBV3-1
d_call: TRBD1
clone_size: few
cdr3_aa: ASSRTGGTDTQY

j_call: TRBJ2-3
v_call: TRBV1
d_call: NA
clone_size: NA
cdr3_aa: TSSQEAPRSGRSTDTQY

j_call: TRBJ1-1
v_call: TRBV27
d_call: NA
clone_size: NA
cdr3_aa: ASSFDRNTEAF

j_call: TRBJ1-2
v_call: TRBV7-9
d_call: NA
clone_size: NA
cdr3_aa: ASTQAGSRGYT

j_call: TRBJ2-7
v_call: TRBV20-1
d_call: NA
clone_size: NA
cdr3_aa: SARLDYEQY

j_call: TRBJ2-1
v_call: TRBV6-1
d_call: TRBD2
clone_size: NA
cdr3_aa: ASSEASGGANEQF

j_call: TRBJ2-1
v_call: TRBV11-1
d_call: TRBD2
clone_size: NA
cdr3_aa: ASRSLSSGPYNEQF

j_call: TRBJ2-5
v_call: TRBV11-2
d_call: NA
clone_size: NA
cdr3_aa: ASRFQETQY

j_call: TRBJ2-5
v_call: TRBV30
d_call: NA
clone_size: NA
cdr3_aa: AWSTRVRETQY

j_call: NA
v_call: TRBV7-8
d_call: TRBD1
clone_size: NA
cdr3_aa: ASSFPGQGSYEQY

j_call: TRBJ1-5
v_call: TRBV2
d_call: NA
clone_size: NA
cdr3_aa: ASSADGNNQPQH

j_call: TRBJ2-1
v_call: TRBV30
d_call: TRBD1
clone_size: NA
cdr3_aa: AWSKTRGTVPEQF

j_call: TRBJ2-4
v_call: TRBV29-1
d_call: NA
clone_size: once
cdr3_aa: SVELGSNIQY

j_call: TRBJ2-1
v_call: TRBV6-5
d_call: TRBD2
clone_size: NA
cdr3_aa: ASSSVAGVLYNEQF

j_call: TRBJ2-3
v_call: TRBV2
d_call: NA
clone_size: NA
cdr3_aa: ASSEEHADTQY

j_call: TRBJ2-7
v_call: TRBV5-1
d_call: TRBD1
clone_size: NA
cdr3_aa: ASSVATGQRSYEQY

j_call: TRBJ2-3
v_call: TRBV24-1
d_call: NA
clone_size: NA
cdr3_aa: ATREGGTDTQY

j_call: TRBJ2-7
v_call: TRBV20-1
d_call: NA
clone_size: NA
cdr3_aa: SASSARSSYEQY

j_call: TRBJ1-5
v_call: TRBV28
d_call: TRBD1
clone_size: NA
cdr3_aa: ASSYRDRYQPQH

j_call: TRBJ2-5
v_call: TRBV29-1
d_call: NA
clone_size: NA
cdr3_aa: SVDTSRTQY

j_call: TRBJ2-2
v_call: TRBV30
d_call: NA
clone_size: NA
cdr3_aa: AWSEASPNTGELF

j_call: TRBJ2-1
v_call: TRBV20-1
d_call: TRBD2
clone_size: NA
cdr3_aa: SASPLANYNEQF

j_call: TRBJ2-1
v_call: TRBV20-1
d_call: NA
clone_size: NA
cdr3_aa: SAPSMGGGGSYNEQF

j_call: TRBJ2-2
v_call: TRBV20-1
d_call: TRBD2
clone_size: NA
cdr3_aa: SAREAGAGELF

j_call: TRBJ2-1
v_call: TRBV20-1
d_call: TRBD2
clone_size: NA
cdr3_aa: SAPTSGSYNEQF

j_call: TRBJ1-2
v_call: TRBV20-1
d_call: NA
clone_size: NA
cdr3_aa: SARGREGYGYT

j_call: TRBJ2-2
v_call: TRBV20-1
d_call: NA
clone_size: NA
cdr3_aa: SALEGLRGTGELF

j_call: TRBJ1-2
v_call: TRBV4-1
d_call: NA
clone_size: NA
cdr3_aa: ASSPGTFADYGYT

j_call: TRBJ2-1
v_call: TRBV29-1
d_call: TRBD2
clone_size: NA
cdr3_aa: SSSGGLTRSSYNEQF

j_call: TRBJ1-2
v_call: TRBV14
d_call: TRBD1
clone_size: NA
cdr3_aa: ASSQDPLTGDYGYT

j_call: TRBJ1-2
v_call: TRBV13
d_call: TRBD1
clone_size: NA
cdr3_aa: ASSLRDREVST

j_call: TRBJ1-5
v_call: TRBV13
d_call: NA
clone_size: NA
cdr3_aa: ASSPSPEPQH

j_call: TRBJ2-7
v_call: TRBV28
d_call: NA
clone_size: NA
cdr3_aa: ASRGGGPIYEQY

j_call: TRBJ2-3
v_call: TRBV28
d_call: NA
clone_size: few
cdr3_aa: ASSNTDTQY